The 13 T cell receptor beta chains reported below all come from one sample, sequenced in a study of cytomegalovirus exposure and HLA in healthy donors. Profiling relied on immunoSEQ multiplex PCR, and the TCRdb table lists in-frame clones only, not all of them. The repertoire holds about 180,000 clones, about 86% seen once, with roughly 1.5% in the top ten. Sequencing was performed on PBMCs. These receptors were obtained from a woman aged 30 to 39 in good health and CMV-seronegative.

The CDR3 bases are TGTGCCAGCAGGGGACTAGCGGGGGCCGGGGAGCTGTTTTTT. This translates into CASRGLAGAGELFF. This chain uses TRBV6-1 with TRBJ2-2, with TRBD2 identical over 14 bases. The V and J ends lost 6 bases and 6 bases, in that order; junction bases with no gene match: 0. This CDR3 contains 14 residues. The germline gives CDR1 MNHNS, CDR2 SASEGT.

V and J are TRBV18 and TRBJ1-2; TRBD1 matches at 8 bases. The germline gives CDR1 KGHSH, CDR2 LQKENI. The junction had 8 bases not matched to a gene; V was cut back by 1 base and J by 4 bases. The CDR3 covers 16 residues. The chain's CDR3 is CASSPQRTGIAYGYTF. DNA of the CDR3: TGTGCCAGCTCACCACAAAGGACAGGGATTGCCTATGGCTACACCTTC.

The genes are TRBV11-2 and TRBJ1-2, with no clear D. The CDR3 spans 13 residues. CDR1 and CDR2 (germline): SGHAT, FQNNGV. V lost 1 base to trimming and J lost 5 bases, with 8 bases between them. CDR3 DNA: TGTGCCAGCAGCTTAGGTAGTAAATATGGCTACACCTTC. As protein: CASSLGSKYGYTF.

This clone was seen many times. The chain joins TRBV4-2 to TRBJ2-4; 8 nucleotides line up with TRBD2. The CDR3 is made up of 17 amino acids. Germline loops: CDR1 LGHNA, CDR2 YNFKEQ. Trimming removed 0 bases from V and 8 bases from J; junction bases left unmatched: 12. The CDR3 loop reads CASSQDLTGGPRDIQYF. The CDR3 region has the DNA TGTGCCAGCAGCCAAGATCTTACGGGGGGGCCGAGGGACATTCAGTACTTC.

The J gene is TRBJ1-2, the V gene TRBV10-3; D is perhaps TRBD1 (5 bases). CDR1 ENHRY and CDR2 SYGVKD come from the germline V gene. This CDR3 contains 13 residues. The germline V and J ends were trimmed by 6 bases and 5 bases, with 13 bases remaining between them. The CDR3 DNA reads TGTGCCATCAGGCAGGGTGCTCGGTATGGCTACACCTTC. Translated: CAIRQGARYGYTF.

This clone was observed many times. The rearrangement uses TRBV6-1 and TRBJ1-5; 8 bases map to TRBD1. The J segment lost 6 bases and the V segment lost 3 bases, leaving 7 bases of the junction unmatched. The germline CDR1 and CDR2 sequences are MNHNS and SASEGT. The CDR3 sequence is 15 residues long. The CDR3 DNA reads TGTGCCAGCAGTGAGGCTTCAGGGGGCTCTCAGCCCCAGCATTTT. Translation gives CASSEASGGSQPQHF.

The chain is built from TRBV7-2 and TRBJ2-1; 10 nucleotides align to TRBD2. The length of the CDR3 is 15 residues. V dropped 4 bases and J dropped 8; count of bases not matched to a gene: 8. Germline V gene lookup returns CDR1 SGHTA and CDR2 FQGNSA. This chain's CDR3 is CASSSAGGHLDEQFF. The CDR3 DNA sequence: TGTGCCAGCAGCTCAGCGGGGGGGCATTTAGATGAGCAGTTCTTC.

The chain is built from TRBV19 and TRBJ1-6; maybe TRBD1 (5 bases). Germline CDR1 is LNHDA and CDR2 is SQIVND (reference sequence). The CDR3 sequence is 14 residues long. V dropped 9 bases and J dropped 7 bases, with 16 bases sitting between them. CDR3 amino acids: CASQDGGGNSPLHF. The CDR3 DNA is TGTGCCAGCCAAGACGGGGGGGGGAATTCACCCCTCCACTTT.

The V gene is TRBV5-1, the J gene TRBJ2-1; D unresolved. Trimming pared 1 base from V and 6 bases from J, leaving 14 bases between. This CDR3 has 15 amino acids. In germline, CDR1 is SGHRS, CDR2 YFSETQ. The CDR3 region has the DNA TGCGCCAGCAGCTTGAGTGTCTCTTCGGGCAATGAGCAGTTCTTC. Its translation is CASSLSVSSGNEQFF.

This chain uses TRBV25-1 with TRBJ1-2; D call uncertain. CDR1 is MGHDK and CDR2 is SYGVNS in the germline V gene. V was pared by 3 bases and J by 1 base, with 15 bases between. There are 16 residues in the CDR3. The CDR3 here is CASSDILRNLNYGYTF. In DNA, the CDR3 is TGTGCCAGCAGTGACATCCTCAGAAATCTTAACTATGGCTACACCTTC.

The chain is built from TRBV21-1 and TRBJ1-2; TRBD1 is the table's D call, not checked against the DNA. TRBV21-1 is noted as a pseudogene. The CDR3 is 13 amino acids. CDR3 DNA sequence: TGTGCCAGCAGCAAGACAGAGGACTATGGCTACACCTTC. The encoded protein is CASSKTEDYGYTF.

V usage is TRBV6-1 and J usage is TRBJ2-5; no definite D call. V lost 8 bases and J lost 0, with 10 bases in between. The germline CDR1 and CDR2 sequences are MNHNS and SASEGT. The CDR3 length is 13 residues. For the CDR3, the DNA is TGTGCCAGCCGCTGGGCAAACCAAGAGACCCAGTACTTC. Translation gives CASRWANQETQYF.

The gene calls are TRBV2 and TRBJ2-1; the D gene is possibly TRBD1 (6 bases). The CDR3 runs 13 residues. Trimming left V 5 bases short and J 5 bases short, with 10 bases between. CDR1 and CDR2 (germline): SNHLY, FYNNEI. CDR3: CASSLRGDNEQFF. The CDR3 nucleotides read TGTGCCAGCAGTCTCAGGGGCGACAATGAGCAGTTCTTC.